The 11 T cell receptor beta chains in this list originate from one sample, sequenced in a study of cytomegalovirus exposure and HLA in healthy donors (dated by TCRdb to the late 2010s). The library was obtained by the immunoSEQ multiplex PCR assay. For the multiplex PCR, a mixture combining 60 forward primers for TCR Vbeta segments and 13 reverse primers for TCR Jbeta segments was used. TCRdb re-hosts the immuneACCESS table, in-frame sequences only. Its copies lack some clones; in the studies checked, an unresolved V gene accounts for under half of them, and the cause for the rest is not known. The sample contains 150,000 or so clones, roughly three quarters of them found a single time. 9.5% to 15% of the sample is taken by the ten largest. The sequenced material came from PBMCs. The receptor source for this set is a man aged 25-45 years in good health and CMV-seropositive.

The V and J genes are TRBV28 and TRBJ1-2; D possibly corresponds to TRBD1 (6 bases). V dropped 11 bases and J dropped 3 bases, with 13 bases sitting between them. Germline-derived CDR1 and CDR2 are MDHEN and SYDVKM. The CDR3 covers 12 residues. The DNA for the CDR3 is TGTGCCGGGGCGGGGGCCGACTATGGCTACACCTTC. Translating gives CAGAGADYGYTF.

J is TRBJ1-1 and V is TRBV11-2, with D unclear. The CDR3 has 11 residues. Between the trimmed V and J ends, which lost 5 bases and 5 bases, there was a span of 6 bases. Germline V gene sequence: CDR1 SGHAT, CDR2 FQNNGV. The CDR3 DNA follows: TGTGCCAGCAGCGCGATGACTGAAGCTTTCTTT. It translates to CASSAMTEAFF.

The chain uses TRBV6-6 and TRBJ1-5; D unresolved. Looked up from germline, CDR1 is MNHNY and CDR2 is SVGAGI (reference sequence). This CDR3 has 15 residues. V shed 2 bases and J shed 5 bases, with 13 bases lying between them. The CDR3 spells CASSYGQLEDQPQHF. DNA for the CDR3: TGTGCCAGCAGTTACGGCCAGCTTGAGGATCAGCCCCAGCATTTT.

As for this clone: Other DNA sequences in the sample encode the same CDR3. The CDR3 sequence: CASSLEPGNYGYTF. The CDR3 DNA reads as TGCGCCAGCAGCCTAGAACCAGGGAACTATGGCTACACCTTC. This chain joins TRBV5-1 and TRBJ1-2; possible D gene TRBD1, 5 bases. V was trimmed by 4 bases and J by 2 bases, leaving 12 bases between them. CDR1 and CDR2 (germline): SGHRS, YFSETQ. This CDR3 is 14 amino acids long.

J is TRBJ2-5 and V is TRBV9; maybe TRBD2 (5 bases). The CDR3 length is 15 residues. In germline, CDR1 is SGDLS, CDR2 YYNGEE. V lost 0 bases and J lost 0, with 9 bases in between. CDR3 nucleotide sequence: TGTGCCAGCAGCGTAGCGGGATTCTACCAAGAGACCCAGTACTTC. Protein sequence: CASSVAGFYQETQYF.

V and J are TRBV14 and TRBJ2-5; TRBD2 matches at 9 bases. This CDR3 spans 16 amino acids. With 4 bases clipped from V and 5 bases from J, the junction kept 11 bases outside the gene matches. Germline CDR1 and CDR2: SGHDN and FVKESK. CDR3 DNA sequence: TGTGCCAGCAGCCCGTATAGCGGGAGTGATTGGGAGACCCAGTACTTC. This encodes CASSPYSGSDWETQYF. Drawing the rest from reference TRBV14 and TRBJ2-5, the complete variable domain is EAGVTQFPSHSVIEKGQTVTLRCDPISGHDNLYWYRRVMGKEIKFLLHFVKESKQDESGMPNNRFLAERTGGTYSTLKVQPAELEDSGVYFCASSPYSGSDWETQYFGPGTRLLVL.

The DNA of the CDR3 is TGTGCCAGCAGGTTGTTCGCGAACACCGGGGAGCTGTTTTTT. This translates into CASRLFANTGELFF. J is TRBJ2-2 and V is TRBV2; D is undetermined. The germline gives CDR1 SNHLY, CDR2 FYNNEI. This CDR3 has 14 amino acids. V was pared by 6 bases and J by 0 bases, with 8 bases between. Drawing the rest from reference TRBV2 and TRBJ2-2, the complete variable domain is EPEVTQTPSHQVTQMGQEVILRCVPISNHLYFYWYRQILGQKVEFLVSFYNNEISEKSEIFDDQFSVERPDGSNFTLKIRSTKLEDSAMYFCASRLFANTGELFFGEGSRLTVL.

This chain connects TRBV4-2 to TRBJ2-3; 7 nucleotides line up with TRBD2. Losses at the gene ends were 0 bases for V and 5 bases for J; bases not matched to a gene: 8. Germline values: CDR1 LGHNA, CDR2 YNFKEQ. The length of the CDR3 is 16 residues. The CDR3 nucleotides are TGTGCCAGCAGCCAAGACCTATCAGCGGGAAAAGATACGCAGTATTTT. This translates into CASSQDLSAGKDTQYF.

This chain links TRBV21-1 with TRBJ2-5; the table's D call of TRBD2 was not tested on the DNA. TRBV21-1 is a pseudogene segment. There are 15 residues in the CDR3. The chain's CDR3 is CASSPPGVAGETQYF. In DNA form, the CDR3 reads TGTGCCAGCAGCCCCCCCGGGGTAGCGGGAGAGACCCAGTACTTC.

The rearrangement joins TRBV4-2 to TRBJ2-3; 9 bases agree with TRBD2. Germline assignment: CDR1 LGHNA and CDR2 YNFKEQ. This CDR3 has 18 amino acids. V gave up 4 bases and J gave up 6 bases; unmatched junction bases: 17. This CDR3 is CASSLLQASGNLPDTQYF. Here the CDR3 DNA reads TGTGCCAGCAGCCTTTTGCAGGCTAGCGGGAATCTCCCGGATACGCAGTATTTT.

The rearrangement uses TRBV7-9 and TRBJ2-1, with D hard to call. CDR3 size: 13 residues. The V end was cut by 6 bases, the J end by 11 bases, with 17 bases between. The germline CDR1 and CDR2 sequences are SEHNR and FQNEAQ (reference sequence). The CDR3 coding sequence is TGTGCCAGCAGACCCGCCGCCCCGAGTAAGCAGTTCTTC. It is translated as CASRPAAPSKQFF.